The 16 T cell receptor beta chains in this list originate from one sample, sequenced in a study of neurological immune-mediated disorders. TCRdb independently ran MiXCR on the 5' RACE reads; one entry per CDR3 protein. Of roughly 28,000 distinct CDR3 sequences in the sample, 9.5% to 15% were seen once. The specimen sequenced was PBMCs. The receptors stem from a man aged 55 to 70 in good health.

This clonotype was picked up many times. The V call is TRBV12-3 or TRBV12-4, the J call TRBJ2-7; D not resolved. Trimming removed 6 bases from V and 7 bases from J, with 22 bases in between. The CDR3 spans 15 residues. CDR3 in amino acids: CASSHISTGTLEQYF. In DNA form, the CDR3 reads TGTGCCAGCAGCCATATTTCTACGGGTACGTTGGAGCAGTACTTC.

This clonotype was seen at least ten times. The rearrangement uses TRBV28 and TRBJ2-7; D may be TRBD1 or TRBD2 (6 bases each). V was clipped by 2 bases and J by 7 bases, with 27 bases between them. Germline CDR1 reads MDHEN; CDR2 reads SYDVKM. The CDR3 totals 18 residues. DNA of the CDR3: TGTGCCAGCAGTTTAGGGGCAGGGGTCCCGGAAGTTGCGGGGGAGCAGTACTTC. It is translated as CASSLGAGVPEVAGEQYF.

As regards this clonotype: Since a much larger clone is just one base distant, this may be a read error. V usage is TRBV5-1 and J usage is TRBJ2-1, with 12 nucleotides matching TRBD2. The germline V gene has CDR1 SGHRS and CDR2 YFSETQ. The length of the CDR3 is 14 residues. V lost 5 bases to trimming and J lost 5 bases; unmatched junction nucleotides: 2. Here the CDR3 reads CASRTSGSNNEQFF. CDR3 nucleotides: TGCGCCAGCAGGACTAGCGGGAGCAACAATGAGCAGTTCTTC.

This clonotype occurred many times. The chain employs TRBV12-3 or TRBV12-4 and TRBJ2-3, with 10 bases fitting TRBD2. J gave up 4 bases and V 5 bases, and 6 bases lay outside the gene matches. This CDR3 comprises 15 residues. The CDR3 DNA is TGTGCCAGCAGTACCGGGACTAGCGTGTCAGATACGCAGTATTTT. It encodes CASSTGTSVSDTQYF.

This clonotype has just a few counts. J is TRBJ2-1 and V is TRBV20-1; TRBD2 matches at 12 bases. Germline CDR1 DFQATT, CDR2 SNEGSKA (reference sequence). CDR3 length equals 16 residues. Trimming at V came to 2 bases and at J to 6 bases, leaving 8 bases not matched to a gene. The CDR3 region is CSARTGLAGTFNEQFF. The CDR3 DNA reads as TGCAGTGCTAGAACGGGACTAGCGGGTACCTTCAATGAGCAGTTCTTC.

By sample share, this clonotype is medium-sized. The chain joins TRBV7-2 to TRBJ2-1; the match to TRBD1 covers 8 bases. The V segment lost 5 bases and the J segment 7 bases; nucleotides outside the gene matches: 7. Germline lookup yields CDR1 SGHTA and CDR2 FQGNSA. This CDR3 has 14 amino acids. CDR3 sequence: CASSLRTGWNEQFF. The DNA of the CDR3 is TGTGCCAGCAGCCTACGGACAGGGTGGAATGAGCAGTTCTTC.

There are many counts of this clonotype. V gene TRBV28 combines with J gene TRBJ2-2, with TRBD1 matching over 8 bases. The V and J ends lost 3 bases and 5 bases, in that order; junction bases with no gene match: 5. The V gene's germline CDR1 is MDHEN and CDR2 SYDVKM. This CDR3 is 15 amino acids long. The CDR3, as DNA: TGTGCCAGCAGTTTTGTGACAGGGGTAACCGGGGAGCTGTTTTTT. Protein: CASSFVTGVTGELFF.

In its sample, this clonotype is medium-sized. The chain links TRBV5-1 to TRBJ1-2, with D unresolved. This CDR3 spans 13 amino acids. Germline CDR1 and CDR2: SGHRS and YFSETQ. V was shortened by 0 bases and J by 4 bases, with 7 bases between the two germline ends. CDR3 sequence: CASSLVVTYGYTF. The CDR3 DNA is TGCGCCAGCAGCTTGGTGGTCACCTATGGCTACACCTTC.

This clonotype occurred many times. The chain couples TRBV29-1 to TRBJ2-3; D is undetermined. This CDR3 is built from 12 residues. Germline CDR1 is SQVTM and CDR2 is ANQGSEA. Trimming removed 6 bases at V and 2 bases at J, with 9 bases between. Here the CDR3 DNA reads TGCAGCGTCACCCGGGTCACAGATACGCAGTATTTT. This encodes CSVTRVTDTQYF.

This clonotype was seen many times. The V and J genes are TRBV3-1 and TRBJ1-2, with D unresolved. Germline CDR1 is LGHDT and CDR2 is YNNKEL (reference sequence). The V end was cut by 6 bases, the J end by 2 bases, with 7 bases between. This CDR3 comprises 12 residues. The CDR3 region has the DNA TGTGCCAGCAGTACACTAAACTATGGCTACACCTTC. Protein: CASSTLNYGYTF.

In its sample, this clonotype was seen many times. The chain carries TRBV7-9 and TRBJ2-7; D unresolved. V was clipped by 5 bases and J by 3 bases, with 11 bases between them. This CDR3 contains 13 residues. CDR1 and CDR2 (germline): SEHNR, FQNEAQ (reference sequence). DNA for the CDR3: TGTGCCAGCAGCCTCCTGGACGGCTACGAGCAGTACTTC. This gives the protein CASSLLDGYEQYF.

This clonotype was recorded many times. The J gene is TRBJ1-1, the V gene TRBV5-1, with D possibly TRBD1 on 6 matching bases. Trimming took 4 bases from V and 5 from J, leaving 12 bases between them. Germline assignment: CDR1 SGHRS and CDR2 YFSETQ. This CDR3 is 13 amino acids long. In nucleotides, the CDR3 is TGCGCCAGCAGCATCACAGGGAGGACTGAAGCTTTCTTT. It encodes CASSITGRTEAFF. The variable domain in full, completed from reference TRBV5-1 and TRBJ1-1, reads KAGVTQTPRYLIKTRGQQVTLSCSPISGHRSVSWYQQTPGQGLQFLFEYFSETQRNKGNFPGRFSGRQFSNSRSEMNVSTLELGDSALYLCASSITGRTEAFFGQGTRLTVV.

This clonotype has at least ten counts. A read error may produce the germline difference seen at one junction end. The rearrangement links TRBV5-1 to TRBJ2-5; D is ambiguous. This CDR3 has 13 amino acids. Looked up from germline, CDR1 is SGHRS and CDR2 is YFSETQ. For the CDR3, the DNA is TGCGTCAGCAGCTACCAAACACAAGAGACCCAGTACTTC. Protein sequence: CVSSYQTQETQYF. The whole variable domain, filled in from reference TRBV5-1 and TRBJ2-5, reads KAGVTQTPRYLIKTRGQQVTLSCSPISGHRSVSWYQQTPGQGLQFLFEYFSETQRNKGNFPGRFSGRQFSNSRSEMNVSTLELGDSALYLCVSSYQTQETQYFGPGTRLLVL.

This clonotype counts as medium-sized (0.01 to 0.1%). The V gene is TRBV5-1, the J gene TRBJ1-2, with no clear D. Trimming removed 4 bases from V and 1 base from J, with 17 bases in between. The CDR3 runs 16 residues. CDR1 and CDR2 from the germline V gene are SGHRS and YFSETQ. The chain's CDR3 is CASSPGAALDNYGYTF. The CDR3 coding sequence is TGCGCCAGCAGCCCGGGAGCCGCGCTTGATAACTATGGCTACACCTTC.

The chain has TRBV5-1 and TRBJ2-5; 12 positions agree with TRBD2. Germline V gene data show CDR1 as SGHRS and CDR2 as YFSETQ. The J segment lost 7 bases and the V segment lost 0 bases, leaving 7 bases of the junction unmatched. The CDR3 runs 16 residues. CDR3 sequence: CASSLEVGLAGMTQYF. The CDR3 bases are TGCGCCAGCAGCTTGGAGGTAGGACTAGCGGGAATGACCCAGTACTTC.

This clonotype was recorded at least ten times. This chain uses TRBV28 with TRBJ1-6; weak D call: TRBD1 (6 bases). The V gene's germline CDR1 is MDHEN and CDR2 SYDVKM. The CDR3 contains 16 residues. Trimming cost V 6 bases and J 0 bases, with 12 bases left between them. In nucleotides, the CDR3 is TGTGCCAGCAGAAAAGACAGGAGCTCCTATAATTCACCCCTCCACTTT. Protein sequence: CASRKDRSSYNSPLHF.